This T cell receptor (beta chain) was recovered during a study of tumor and adjacent non-tumor tissue in lung cancer (dated by TCRdb to between 2018 and 2020). Broadly, across the study: Patients with adenocarcinoma (about twelve), squamous cell carcinoma (2) and small cell lung cancer (1) were included in the cohort. Using bulk TCRbeta repertoires from 15 lung cancer patients, the study set lung tumor tissue side by side with matched distant non-tumor lung tissue. A few dozen paired specimens, one tumor and one normal lung sample per patient, were profiled by TCRbeta CDR3 sequencing. The 15 enrolled patients, of whom around 10 were men and 5 were women, were aged roughly 30 to 76 years and were diagnosed with TNM stage I to III disease. Sequencing generated a total of approximately 130,000,000 productive TCRbeta reads, averaging about 4 million reads per sample.

To note about this clonotype: Its binding antigen is unknown. The germline gene is not matched at one end of the junction; a read error may be the cause.

General conclusions and limits of the study: The methods do not name the sequencing platform or mention unique molecular identifiers. TCR diversity was significantly higher in younger patients, and higher tumor TCR diversity was associated with shorter overall and disease-free survival. Only 15 or so patients were included in the cohort, and the need for larger samples and more detailed clinical data was noted by the authors. Tumor tissue showed significantly greater TCR diversity (inverse Simpson) than normal lung tissue (approximately 430 vs 150, P = 0.0075, Mann-Whitney U test). In normal lung, the top 100 clones accounted for a significantly larger cumulative share of the repertoire than in tumor tissue. Peripheral blood was not sequenced, so blood TCRbeta repertoires were not examined in the lung cancer patients of the study.

The germline V gene sets CDR1 to MDHEN and CDR2 to SYDVKM. Inclusive of the bounding cysteine and phenylalanine, the CDR3 is 12 residues long. Only the CDR3 region is kept as DNA, spanning 36 bases read in frame from base 1. Library preparation used multiplex PCR. The data were produced on an Illumina HiSeq 2500. TCRbeta libraries were built by three rounds of nested PCR using primers (Table S4), following protocols modified from ARM-PCR. Before sequencing, PCR products in the 200-500 bp range were cut out of the gel and cleaned up using the QIAquick gel extraction kit. Under the source paper's analysis protocol: Reads were cleaned with Trimmomatic, merged with FLASH into complete CDR3 sequences, and assigned to V(D)J germline segments with MiTCR. VDJtools was used to compute clonal diversity as the inverse Simpson's index. In-frame sequences lacking a premature stop codon were counted as productive reads. The public sequencing data were trimmed at Q25 with fastp and processed into clonotypes with MiXCR by TCRdb, which kept only in-frame beta chains. All rows with the same CDR3 protein become a single entry with the most common DNA and genes. Here the V and J calls rest on TCRdb's processing, not on the authors' analysis. This sample comprises around 70,000 distinct CDR3 sequences, 55% to 70% of them detected only once. The ten largest clones represent roughly 21% of the sample.

RNA was extracted from bulk unsorted tissue and checked for quality with a NanoDrop ND-1000 and an Agilent 2100. Newly diagnosed lung cancer patients without prior chemotherapy who had been admitted for thoracic surgery in China between August and November 2014 were enrolled as donors. Patients with previous radiotherapy or chemotherapy, or with another concurrent cancer, were excluded from the study. Surgical tissue pieces of roughly 1-2.1 cm3 were preserved in RNAlater solution and stored at -80 °C until use. The sequencing sample was made of lung tumor tissue. The clonotype was recovered from a man between 45 and 60 years old with non-small cell lung cancer. The sequence links TRBV28 to TRBJ2-3; the D gene identity is not certain. The CDR3: CACSLSPDTQYF. In nucleotides, the sequence is TGTGCCTGCAGTTTAAGTCCAGATACACAGTATTTT.